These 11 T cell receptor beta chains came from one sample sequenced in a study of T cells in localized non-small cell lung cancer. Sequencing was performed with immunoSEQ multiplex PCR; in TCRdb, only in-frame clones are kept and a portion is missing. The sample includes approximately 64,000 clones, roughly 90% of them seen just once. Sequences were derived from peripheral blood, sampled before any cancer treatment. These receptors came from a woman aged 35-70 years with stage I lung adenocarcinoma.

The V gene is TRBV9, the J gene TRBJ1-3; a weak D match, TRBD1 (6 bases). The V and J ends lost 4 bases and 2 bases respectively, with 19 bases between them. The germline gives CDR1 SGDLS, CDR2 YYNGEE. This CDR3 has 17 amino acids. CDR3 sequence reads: CASSPRTLGGTGNTIYF. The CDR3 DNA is TGTGCCAGCAGCCCCCGCACCCTAGGGGGTACTGGAAACACCATATATTTT.

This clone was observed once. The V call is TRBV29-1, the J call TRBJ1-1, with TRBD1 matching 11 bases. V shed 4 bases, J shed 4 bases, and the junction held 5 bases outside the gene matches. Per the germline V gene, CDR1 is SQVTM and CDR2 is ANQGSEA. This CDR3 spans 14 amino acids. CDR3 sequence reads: CSVAWGTGGTEAFF. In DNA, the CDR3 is TGCAGCGTTGCTTGGGGGACAGGGGGCACTGAAGCTTTCTTT.

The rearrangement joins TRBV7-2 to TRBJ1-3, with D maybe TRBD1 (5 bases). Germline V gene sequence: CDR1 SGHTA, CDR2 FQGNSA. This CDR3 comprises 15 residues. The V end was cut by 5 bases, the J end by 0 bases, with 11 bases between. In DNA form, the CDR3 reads TGTGCCAGCAGCCCCCAGGGAATCTCTGGAAACACCATATATTTT. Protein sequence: CASSPQGISGNTIYF.

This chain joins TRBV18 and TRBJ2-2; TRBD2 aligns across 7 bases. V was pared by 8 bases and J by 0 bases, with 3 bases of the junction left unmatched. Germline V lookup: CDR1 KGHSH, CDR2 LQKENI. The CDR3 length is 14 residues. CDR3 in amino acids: CASRTSSNTGELFF. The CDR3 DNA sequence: TGTGCCAGCAGGACTAGTTCGAACACCGGGGAGCTGTTTTTT.

The CDR3 spells CAIASLGTTSPGEQYF. Here the CDR3 DNA reads TGTGCCATCGCTAGCCTGGGGACTACCTCCCCGGGGGAGCAGTACTTC. This chain connects TRBV10-3 to TRBJ2-5, with 7 bases aligning to TRBD2. V shed 8 bases and J 11 bases; nucleotides not matched to a gene: 23. Germline V CDR1 and CDR2: ENHRY, SYGVKD. The CDR3 contains 16 residues.

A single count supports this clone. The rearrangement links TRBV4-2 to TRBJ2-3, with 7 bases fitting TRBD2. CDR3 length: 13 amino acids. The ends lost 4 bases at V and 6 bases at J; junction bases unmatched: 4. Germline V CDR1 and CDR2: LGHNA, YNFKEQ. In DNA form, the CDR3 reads TGTGCCAGCAGCCGCCGGGGAGGGGATACGCAGTATTTT. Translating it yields CASSRRGGDTQYF.

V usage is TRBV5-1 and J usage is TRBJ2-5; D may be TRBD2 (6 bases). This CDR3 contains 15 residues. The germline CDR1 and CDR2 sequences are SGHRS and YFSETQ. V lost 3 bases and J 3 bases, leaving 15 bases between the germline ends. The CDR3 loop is CASSSLGLNEETQYF. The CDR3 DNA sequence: TGCGCCAGCAGCTCGTTAGGACTAAACGAAGAGACCCAGTACTTC.

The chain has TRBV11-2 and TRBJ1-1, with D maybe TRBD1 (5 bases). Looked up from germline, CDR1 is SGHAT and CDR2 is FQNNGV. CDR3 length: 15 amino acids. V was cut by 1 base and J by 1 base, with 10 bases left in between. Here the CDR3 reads CASSLVVGENTEAFF. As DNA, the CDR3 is TGTGCCAGCAGCTTAGTGGTAGGGGAGAACACTGAAGCTTTCTTT. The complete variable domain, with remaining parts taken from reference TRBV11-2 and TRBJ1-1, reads EAGVAQSPRYKIIEKRQSVAFWCNPISGHATLYWYQQILGQGPKLLIQFQNNGVVDDSQLPKDRFSAERLKGVDSTLKIQPAKLEDSAVYLCASSLVVGENTEAFFGQGTRLTVV.

The CDR3 region has the DNA TGTGCCAGCAGTAGGAACACTGAAGCTTTCTTT. Translating it yields CASSRNTEAFF. The J gene is TRBJ1-1, the V gene TRBV25-1; no firm D call. The CDR3 runs to 11 residues. Germline loops: CDR1 MGHDK, CDR2 SYGVNS. V shed 5 bases and J shed 1 base, with 2 bases lying between them.

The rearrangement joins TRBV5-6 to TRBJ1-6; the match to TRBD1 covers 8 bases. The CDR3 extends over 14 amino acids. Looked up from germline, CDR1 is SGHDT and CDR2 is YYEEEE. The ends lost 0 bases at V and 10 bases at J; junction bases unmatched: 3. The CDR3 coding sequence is TGTGCCAGCAGCTTGGACAGGGGGGAATCACCCCTCCACTTT. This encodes CASSLDRGESPLHF.

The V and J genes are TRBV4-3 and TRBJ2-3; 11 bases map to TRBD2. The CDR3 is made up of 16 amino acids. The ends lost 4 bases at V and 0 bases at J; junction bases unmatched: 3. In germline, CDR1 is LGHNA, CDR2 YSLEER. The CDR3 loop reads CASSPSGRTSTDTQYF. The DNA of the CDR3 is TGCGCCAGCAGCCCTAGCGGGAGGACAAGCACAGATACGCAGTATTTT.